The TCR beta chain described here comes from a study of CD8 T cells in Susac syndrome. This CDR3 spans 14 amino acids. The V and J ends lost 0 bases and 4 bases respectively, with 8 bases between them. The V gene's germline CDR1 is SGDLS and CDR2 YYNGEE. RNA, at about 0.45 to 1 ug, was reverse transcribed with random hexamers. Multiplex immunoSEQ PCR targeted 54 Vbeta and 13 Jbeta TCR beta segments. TCRdb used MiXCR to reprocess the immunoSEQ multiplex PCR reads, holding one entry per CDR3 protein. The repertoire holds over 100,000 distinct CDR3 sequences, around 95% seen once, with about 0.1% in the top ten.

The chain carries TRBV9 and TRBJ2-1; perhaps TRBD2 as D (5 bases). This receptor was identified in a human donor in good health. The sequencing sample was made of CD4+ T cells from PBMCs. CDR3 region: CASSVGLLYNEQFF. The DNA for the CDR3 is TGTGCCAGCAGCGTAGGACTACTATACAATGAGCAGTTCTTC.